The rows below give T cell receptor beta chains drawn from one sample of a study of cytomegalovirus exposure and HLA in healthy donors. Clones were read by immunoSEQ multiplex PCR, and TCRdb kept only the in-frame ones, dropping some. The table lists 130,000 to 150,000 clones, around three quarters of them singletons. The sample was PBMCs. The receptors come from a woman between 18 and 29 years old in good health and CMV-seropositive. Each CDR3 is given with its conserved first and last residue.

>TRBJ2-3|TRBV5-1
CASSLNPGQQTTDTQYF
>TRBJ2-1|TRBV5-6
CASTRDSTGMRQFF
>TRBJ2-3|TRBV2
CASSGNSRTDTQYF
>TRBJ2-2|TRBV28
CASSFPGQGYTGELFF
>TRBJ1-2|TRBV7-9
CASSARGEGYGYTF
>TRBJ1-4|TRBV4-1
CASSHIQRGISEKLFF
>TRBJ1-4|TRBV7-2
CASSVGQGATNEKLFF
>TRBJ1-4|TRBV29-1
CSVVRTGILGEKLFF
>TRBJ2-3|TRBV4-3
CASSQGLAGGDTQYF
>TRBJ1-1|TRBV30
CAWRQGNPEAFF
>TRBJ1-2|TRBV27
CASSLSTGQGFGYTF
>TRBJ1-4|TRBV28
CASGGSQGRLGEKLFF
>TRBJ2-3|TRBV4-1
CASSQAFGAGGQDTQYF
>TRBJ2-1|TRBV6-1
CASTDRGYNEQFF
>TRBJ2-3|TRBV9
CASSDLTRGIADTQYF
>TRBJ1-2|TRBV6-1
CASLAPGREYGYTF
>TRBJ2-6|TRBV27
CASSHRGTGVGSGANVLTF
>TRBJ2-7|TRBV7-2
CASSLGGSGGGEQYF
>TRBJ1-2|TRBV5-1
CASSPRMGSGSNYGYTF
>TRBJ2-7|TRBV28
CASSFAQDYEQYF
>TRBJ1-1|TRBV29-1
CSVSVGAGTEAFF
>TRBJ2-1|TRBV7-9
CASSLQGLDEQFF
>TRBJ1-6|TRBV18
CASSPAVLYNSPLHF
>TRBJ2-7|TRBV5-1
CASSFLYEQYF
>TRBJ2-3|TRBV10-1
CASSDWGQRTDTQYF
>TRBJ2-1|TRBV4-3
CASSQVAGSEFF
>TRBJ2-4|TRBV5-1
CASSAQGVSGLSAKNIQYF
>.|TRBV6-6
CASSSPGYEQYF
>TRBJ1-2|TRBV28
CASYSNIGRSYGYTF
>TRBJ2-2|TRBV9
CASSVTDRGHSTGELFF
>TRBJ1-2|TRBV21-1
CASSKADLDLTNYGYTF
>TRBJ2-7|TRBV5-6
CASSLAGDVGYEQYF
>TRBJ2-7|TRBV15
CATSRRTGDEQYF
>TRBJ1-1|TRBV28
CASVRRAQSEAFF
>TRBJ2-7|TRBV14
CASSQGFRGEQYF
>TRBJ2-6|TRBV25-1
CASSDAGSWGANVLTF
>TRBJ1-2|TRBV5-1
CASSLASSGGPLNYGYTF
>TRBJ2-6|TRBV19
CASSIAVYRISSGANVLTF